Below are 30 T cell receptor beta chains sequenced from a single sample in a study of vaccination effects on CD4 cells after COVID-19. Their target antigens are unknown. Generated by immunoSEQ multiplex PCR, the TCRdb table keeps only in-frame clones and is missing some. The sample includes about 43,000 clones, around 78% seen only once; the top ten take about 10%. Antigen-specific CD4+ T cells were expanded with viral peptide pools in the ViraFEST assay before sequencing. Following 10 days of culture, CD4+ T cells were isolated. Recipients of the vaccine had no prior SARS-CoV-2 infection and negative nucleocapsid antibodies. The sequenced sample was CD4+ T cells from PBMCs cultured with SARS-CoV-2 spike peptides, obtained before COVID-19 vaccination. The receptors come from a human donor who received a COVID-19 vaccine.

The chain employs TRBV7-8 and TRBJ2-7; 9 bases map to TRBD1. The V segment lost 5 bases and the J segment 3 bases; nucleotides outside the gene matches: 11. The CDR3 contains 16 residues. CDR1 and CDR2 from the germline V gene are SGHVS and FQNEAQ. The CDR3 DNA follows: TGTGCCAGCAGCCCAGGGACAGGGCCGGTATTCTACGAGCAGTACGTC. Translating it yields CASSPGTGPVFYEQYV.

This rearrangement joins TRBV5-6 to TRBJ2-2; D perhaps matches TRBD1 (5 bases). The CDR3 runs 16 residues. V was cut by 1 base and J by 3 bases, with 13 bases left in between. Per germline, CDR1 SGHDT and CDR2 YYEEEE. The CDR3 nucleotides are TGTGCCAGCAGCTTGTGGTCAGGGCAGCACACCGGGGAGCTGTTTTTT. It encodes CASSLWSGQHTGELFF.

The chain joins TRBV19 to TRBJ2-1; 9 bases fit TRBD1. This CDR3 comprises 15 residues. Trimming at V came to 6 bases and at J to 3 bases, leaving 6 bases not matched to a gene. CDR1 is LNHDA, CDR2 SQIVND, per germline (reference sequence). CDR3 sequence: CASRPGTGSYNEQFF. Here the CDR3 DNA reads TGTGCCAGTAGGCCCGGGACAGGGAGCTACAATGAGCAGTTCTTC.

The V call is TRBV5-1, the J call TRBJ2-3; 8 bases match TRBD2. V gave up 4 bases and J gave up 2 bases; unmatched junction bases: 9. The CDR3 has 16 residues. In germline, CDR1 is SGHRS, CDR2 YFSETQ. This chain's CDR3 is CASSRGGGGFTDTQYF. CDR3 coding DNA: TGCGCCAGCAGCCGGGGGGGTGGGGGCTTCACAGATACGCAGTATTTT.

In DNA form, the CDR3 reads TGTGCCAGCAGCCAAGCCAGGACAGGGGGCAATGAGCAGTTCTTC. This encodes CASSQARTGGNEQFF. V and J are TRBV3-1 (or the pseudogene TRBV3-2) and TRBJ2-1, with TRBD1 matching over 10 bases. Germline V gene sequence: CDR1 LGHDT, CDR2 YNNKEL (reference sequence). V shed 1 base, J shed 6 bases, and the junction held 3 bases outside the gene matches. The CDR3 consists of 15 residues.

This rearrangement joins TRBV18 to TRBJ2-7; 8 bases agree with TRBD1. CDR1 KGHSH and CDR2 LQKENI come from the germline V gene. This CDR3 contains 12 residues. Trimming removed 2 bases from V and 12 bases from J; junction bases left unmatched: 6. This CDR3 reads CASSPGQGAGYV. The CDR3 nucleotides are TGTGCCAGCTCACCAGGACAGGGTGCCGGGTACGTC.

This clone was seen more than once but under ten times. J is TRBJ2-3 and V is TRBV6-5; 7 bases align to TRBD2. Germline CDR1 is MNHEY and CDR2 is SVGAGI. With V trimmed by 0 bases and J by 6 bases, 9 bases remained unmatched. The CDR3 spans 16 residues. The DNA of the CDR3 is TGTGCCAGCAGTTACTCACTAGCGACCCTTGTGGATACGCAGTATTTT. Its protein is CASSYSLATLVDTQYF.

In this sample, this clone turned up a few times. The chain combines TRBV7-2 with TRBJ1-2; TRBD1 might be the D (5 bases). Germline V CDR1 and CDR2: SGHTA, FQGNSA. The CDR3 sequence is 13 residues long. V gave up 1 base and J gave up 7 bases, with 10 bases separating them. Written as DNA, the CDR3 is TGTGCCAGCAGCTTAGTGTCTGGGGGTGGCTACACCTTC. Its protein is CASSLVSGGGYTF.

This clone was seen more than once but under ten times. The gene calls are TRBV27 and TRBJ2-1; D might be TRBD1 (6 bases). The CDR3 runs to 16 residues. V lost 6 bases, J lost 2 bases, and 17 bases lay in between. Looked up from germline, CDR1 is MNHEY and CDR2 is SMNVEV (reference sequence). The CDR3 coding sequence is TGTGCCAGCAGGACAGGTAGTATTTTCCCCTACAATGAGCAGTTCTTC. This encodes CASRTGSIFPYNEQFF.

The genes are TRBV10-2 and TRBJ2-3, with D unclear. The CDR3 extends over 11 amino acids. CDR1 and CDR2 (germline): WSHSY, SAAADI. The V end was cut by 6 bases, the J end by 6 bases, with 7 bases between. The CDR3 DNA follows: TGCGCCAGCAGCGTGGGGGATACGCAGTATTTT. It is translated as CASSVGDTQYF.

This chain connects TRBV11-2 to TRBJ2-2; TRBD2 might be the D (5 bases). Trimming removed 3 bases at V and 0 bases at J, with 8 bases between. The CDR3 loop spans 15 amino acids. Germline values: CDR1 SGHAT, CDR2 FQNNGV. CDR3 nucleotides: TGTGCCAGCAGCTTCCGGGATTCGAACACCGGGGAGCTGTTTTTT. As protein: CASSFRDSNTGELFF. The variable domain in full, completed from reference TRBV11-2 and TRBJ2-2, reads EAGVAQSPRYKIIEKRQSVAFWCNPISGHATLYWYQQILGQGPKLLIQFQNNGVVDDSQLPKDRFSAERLKGVDSTLKIQPAKLEDSAVYLCASSFRDSNTGELFFGEGSRLTVL.

The chain employs TRBV6-6 and TRBJ2-3; 7 bases agree with TRBD2. The ends lost 10 bases at V and 0 bases at J; junction bases unmatched: 7. Germline V lookup: CDR1 MNHNY, CDR2 SVGAGI (reference sequence). The CDR3 has 14 residues. The CDR3 sequence is CAIRSGGSTDTQYF. DNA of the CDR3: TGTGCCATACGTTCGGGGGGAAGCACAGATACGCAGTATTTT.

The chain uses TRBV5-5 and TRBJ2-1; 12 nucleotides agree with TRBD2. Germline lookup yields CDR1 SGHKS and CDR2 YYEKEE (reference sequence). The junction had 4 bases not matched to a gene; V was cut back by 0 bases and J by 6 bases. This CDR3 contains 16 residues. CDR3: CASSLGTSGVVNEQFF. The CDR3 coding sequence is TGTGCCAGCAGCTTGGGGACTAGCGGGGTTGTCAATGAGCAGTTCTTC. The whole variable domain, filled in from reference TRBV5-5 and TRBJ2-1, reads DAGVTQSPTHLIKTRGQQVTLRCSPISGHKSVSWYQQVLGQGPQFIFQYYEKEERGRGNFPDRFSARQFPNYSSELNVNALLLGDSALYLCASSLGTSGVVNEQFFGPGTRLTVL.

The CDR3 spells CASSPPLGRDLEAFF. The CDR3 nucleotides are TGTGCCAGCTCACCACCCTTGGGCAGGGATTTGGAAGCTTTCTTT. V gene TRBV18 combines with J gene TRBJ1-1; perhaps TRBD1 as D (5 bases). V was cut by 0 bases and J by 8 bases, with 16 bases left in between. Germline CDR1 is KGHSH and CDR2 is LQKENI. This CDR3 has 15 residues.

The rearrangement joins TRBV5-1 to TRBJ2-2; D remains ambiguous. The CDR3 contains 18 residues. The V end was cut by 2 bases, the J end by 1 base, with 18 bases between. The germline V gene encodes CDR1 SGHRS and CDR2 YFSETQ. The CDR3 loop reads CASSFSDTPMLNTGELFF. The CDR3 DNA follows: TGCGCCAGCAGCTTTAGTGACACCCCCATGCTGAACACCGGGGAGCTGTTTTTT.

This rearrangement joins TRBV27 to TRBJ1-1; no clear D gene. This CDR3 spans 13 amino acids. Germline CDR1 reads MNHEY; CDR2 reads SMNVEV (reference sequence). V gave up 6 bases and J gave up 1 base, with 9 bases separating them. The CDR3 loop reads CASSRRGNTEAFF. The DNA for the CDR3 is TGTGCCAGCAGCAGACGGGGGAACACTGAAGCTTTCTTT.

In its sample, this clone was seen a few times. The J gene is TRBJ2-7, the V gene TRBV4-1, with 7 positions matching TRBD2. J gave up 5 bases and V 4 bases, and 5 bases lay outside the gene matches. Germline V gene sequence: CDR1 MGHRA, CDR2 YSYEKL. The CDR3 contains 13 residues. CDR3 bases: TGCGCCAGCAGCCTAGGGAGGGGCGACGAGCAGTACGTC. Translation: CASSLGRGDEQYV.

This clone was seen a single time. The chain employs TRBV6-1 and TRBJ2-6; the D gene could be TRBD1 or TRBD2 (6 bases each). The germline CDR1 and CDR2 sequences are MNHNS and SASEGT. This CDR3 comprises 20 residues. Trimming removed 0 bases from V and 2 bases from J, with 20 bases in between. CDR3 nucleotide sequence: TGTGCCAGCAGTGAAGCGCTATATTGGTTCGGGGGCGCTGGGGCCAACGTCCTGACTTTC. Translating it yields CASSEALYWFGGAGANVLTF.

This chain joins TRBV2 and TRBJ2-2; 13 bases fit TRBD2. V trimming: 6 bases; J trimming: 5 bases; junction bases outside the gene matches: 3. The germline V gene encodes CDR1 SNHLY and CDR2 FYNNEI. The CDR3 is 15 residues long. For the CDR3, the DNA is TGTGCCAGCAGCGGACTAGCGGGGGAGACCGGGGAGCTGTTTTTT. The encoded protein is CASSGLAGETGELFF.

The rearrangement uses TRBV9 and TRBJ2-3; tentative D call: TRBD2 (6 bases). The CDR3 is made up of 14 amino acids. Trimming stripped 6 bases from V and 1 base from J, with 12 bases between. Per the germline V gene, CDR1 is SGDLS and CDR2 is YYNGEE. The CDR3 DNA is TGTGCCAGCACCGTTTCGGGGGGCACAGATACGCAGTATTTT. Protein sequence: CASTVSGGTDTQYF.

The V call is TRBV30, the J call TRBJ1-1; 7 bases are a match to TRBD1. This CDR3 has 13 amino acids. The V gene end was trimmed by 2 bases and the J gene end by 3 bases; junction bases not matched to a gene: 3. Germline loops: CDR1 GTSNPN, CDR2 SVGIG (reference sequence). The CDR3 bases are TGTGCCTGGAGTCATACAGGGGACACTGAAGCTTTCTTT. It translates to CAWSHTGDTEAFF. The full variable domain, in which reference TRBV30 and TRBJ1-1 provide the parts outside the CDR3, is SQTIHQWPATLVQPVGSPLSLECTVEGTSNPNLYWYRQAAGRGLQLLFYSVGIGQISSEVPQNLSASRPQDRQFILSSKKLLLSDSGFYLCAWSHTGDTEAFFGQGTRLTVV.

The gene calls are TRBV19 and TRBJ2-5, with D possibly matching TRBD1 (6 bases). Germline V gene lookup returns CDR1 LNHDA and CDR2 SQIVND (reference sequence). Between the trimmed V and J ends, which lost 4 bases and 4 bases, there was a span of 13 bases. The CDR3 has 14 residues. In nucleotides, the CDR3 is TGTGCCAGTAGTAACGACAGGTGGGGAGAGACCCAGTACTTC. Protein: CASSNDRWGETQYF.

The V gene is TRBV4-1, the J gene TRBJ2-3, with TRBD2 matching 12 bases. J lost 1 base, V lost 1 base, and 6 bases had no gene match. Germline V gene data show CDR1 as MGHRA and CDR2 as YSYEKL. CDR3 length: 18 amino acids. The CDR3 nucleotides are TGCGCCAGCAGCCAAGCACCTAGCGGGGGGGCCCGCACAGATACGCAGTATTTT. This codes for CASSQAPSGGARTDTQYF.

In this sample, this clone turned up once. The V and J genes are TRBV3-1 (or the pseudogene TRBV3-2) and TRBJ2-3; D may be TRBD2 (6 bases). Trimming left V 6 bases short and J 0 bases short, with 10 bases between. The CDR3 has 14 residues. Per the germline V gene, CDR1 is LGHDT and CDR2 is YNNKEL (reference sequence). The CDR3 protein is CASRSSGSTDTQYF. The CDR3 nucleotides are TGTGCCAGCAGGAGTAGCGGTAGCACAGATACGCAGTATTTT.

This clone was seen only once. The V and J genes are TRBV10-1 and TRBJ2-5, with TRBD1 identical over 10 bases. Losses at the gene ends were 4 bases for V and 3 bases for J; bases not matched to a gene: 5. The CDR3 runs to 15 residues. CDR1 is WNHNN and CDR2 is SYGVQD in the germline V gene (reference sequence). This CDR3 is CASSGGGTGEETQYF. Written as DNA, the CDR3 is TGCGCCAGCAGTGGTGGTGGGACAGGGGAAGAGACCCAGTACTTC.

The chain is built from TRBV4-1 and TRBJ2-1; D is undetermined. The germline V and J ends were trimmed by 2 bases and 2 bases, with 10 bases remaining between them. The CDR3 loop spans 15 amino acids. The germline V gene has CDR1 MGHRA and CDR2 YSYEKL. CDR3 nucleotides: TGCGCCAGCAGCCAAAGGACGGACCCCTACAATGAGCAGTTCTTC. The encoded protein is CASSQRTDPYNEQFF.

The chain recombines TRBV12-3 or TRBV12-4 with TRBJ1-2, with unresolved D. The CDR3 sequence is 13 residues long. With 5 bases removed from V and 3 bases from J, the gap between germline ends came to 10 bases. CDR3: CASSAPNHYGYTF. In DNA, the CDR3 is TGTGCCAGCAGTGCACCAAATCACTATGGCTACACCTTC.

In this sample, this clone turned up once. This chain uses TRBV7-8 with TRBJ1-2; no definite D call. Per the germline V gene, CDR1 is SGHVS and CDR2 is FQNEAQ. This CDR3 spans 11 amino acids. Trimming pared 4 bases from V and 6 bases from J, leaving 6 bases between. CDR3 sequence: CASSSGDGYTF. CDR3 sequence (DNA): TGTGCCAGCAGCTCGGGAGATGGCTACACCTTC.

This clone was seen more than once but under ten times. V gene TRBV24-1 combines with J gene TRBJ1-4, with D hard to call. V was pared by 3 bases and J by 6 bases, with 10 bases between. Germline values: CDR1 KGHDR, CDR2 SFDVKD. The CDR3 runs 14 residues. The CDR3 sequence is CATSDTTGDEKLFF. CDR3 sequence (DNA): TGTGCCACCAGTGATACGACTGGGGATGAAAAACTGTTTTTT.

This clone was seen more than once but under ten times. V gene TRBV5-4 combines with J gene TRBJ2-5; tentatively, D is TRBD1 or TRBD2 (5 bases each). V was trimmed by 3 bases and J by 4 bases, leaving 13 bases between them. The CDR3 is 14 amino acids. CDR1 is SGHNT and CDR2 is YYREEE in the germline V gene (reference sequence). CDR3: CASSSTGTPETQYF. CDR3 bases: TGTGCCAGCAGCTCGACCGGGACCCCAGAGACCCAGTACTTC.